This T cell receptor (beta chain) was observed in a study of T cells in Graves' hyperthyroidism and ophthalmopathy. Template material for amplifying TCR beta CDR3 regions consisted of RNA transcripts. RT-PCR in the first round (using the HTBI primer set) targeted the TCR CDR3. TCRdb fed the multiplex PCR reads into MiXCR, producing one record per CDR3 protein. The sample shows around 600,000 distinct CDR3 sequences, roughly 46% of them seen only once. Worth noting for this clonotype: At one end, the junction sequence differs from germline, possibly due to a read error.

CDR1 is MRHNA and CDR2 is SNTAGT in the germline V gene. CDR3 length: 16 residues. This receptor was obtained from an adult man with Graves' disease, either hyperthyroidism or ophthalmopathy (not recorded which). The chain links TRBV6-4 to TRBJ1-5; 7 nucleotides match TRBD1. Sample: peripheral blood or thyroid tissue (not recorded which). CDR3 nucleotide sequence: TGTGCCACCAGTGACCCCCGCTTGGCAGGGGGATGGGACCAGCATTTT. Translated, it gives CATSDPRLAGGWDQHF.